Shown below are 13 T cell receptor beta chains from a single sample sequenced in a study of T-cell reconstitution after alpha-beta-depleted transplantation in children. Unique molecular identifiers were built into the TCRbeta library. Each CDR3 protein gets one entry after TCRdb re-called the PCR reads with MiXCR. This sample has 200,000 to 250,000 distinct CDR3 sequences, with 7.5% to 9.5% found just once. The source material was PBMCs, mostly from graft donor cells, sampled 180 days after TCRalphabeta/CD19-depleted stem cell transplant. All receptors come from a male patient between 10 and 17 years old who had a stem cell transplant for acute lymphoblastic leukemia, so the T cells may come from the graft donor.

Many counts were recorded for this clonotype. This chain links TRBV10-2 with TRBJ2-7, with D perhaps TRBD1 or TRBD2 (5 bases each). CDR1 and CDR2 from the germline V gene are WSHSY and SAAADI. V lost 7 bases and J lost 2, with 15 bases in between. The CDR3 spans 14 residues. The CDR3 region is CASTSGPLAYEQYF. CDR3 sequence (DNA): TGCGCCAGCACCTCGGGGCCGCTGGCCTACGAGCAGTACTTC.

The V gene is TRBV19, the J gene TRBJ1-2, with 11 bases matching TRBD1. The germline CDR1 and CDR2 sequences are LNHDA and SQIVND (reference sequence). The CDR3 totals 14 residues. J gave up 2 bases and V 10 bases, and 6 bases lay outside the gene matches. This CDR3 is CATERDRGNYGYTF. The CDR3 nucleotides are TGTGCCACCGAACGGGACAGGGGGAACTATGGCTACACCTTC.

This clonotype was recorded many times. This chain uses TRBV28 with TRBJ2-1, with 9 bases that match TRBD2. Germline-derived CDR1 and CDR2 are MDHEN and SYDVKM. J gave up 8 bases and V 5 bases, and 7 bases lay outside the gene matches. The length of the CDR3 is 14 residues. The CDR3 here is CASSPGTSFYEQFF. As DNA, the CDR3 is TGTGCCAGCAGTCCCGGGACTAGCTTTTATGAGCAGTTCTTC.

The table lists this clonotype with many counts. The chain employs TRBV29-1 and TRBJ2-7, with 7 bases identical to TRBD1. The CDR3 sequence is 12 residues long. Germline lookup yields CDR1 SQVTM and CDR2 ANQGSEA. The junction had 9 bases not matched to a gene; V was cut back by 4 bases and J by 9 bases. The CDR3 is CSVGDSPTGQYF. CDR3 DNA sequence: TGCAGCGTTGGGGACAGCCCTACAGGGCAGTACTTC.

V and J are TRBV29-1 and TRBJ1-1; 7 bases are shared with TRBD1. The CDR3 spans 13 residues. Per the germline V gene, CDR1 is SQVTM and CDR2 is ANQGSEA. V was clipped by 3 bases and J by 5 bases; unmatched bases: 6. The CDR3 nucleotides are TGCAGCGTTGAGACCAGGGGGAAAACTGAAGCTTTCTTT. It encodes CSVETRGKTEAFF.

V and J are TRBV15 and TRBJ2-7, with 14 bases aligning to TRBD2. CDR3 length: 16 residues. V was pared by 6 bases and J by 3 bases, with 7 bases of the junction left unmatched. Per germline, CDR1 LNHNV and CDR2 YYDKDF (reference sequence). The CDR3 DNA reads as TGTGCCACCAGTCAGAGACTAGCGGGAGGGAACTACGAGCAGTACTTC. This encodes CATSQRLAGGNYEQYF. Combining the CDR3 with reference TRBV15 and TRBJ2-7 gives the whole variable domain DAMVIQNPRYQVTQFGKPVTLSCSQTLNHNVMYWYQQKSSQAPKLLFHYYDKDFNNEADTPDNFQSRRPNTSFCFLDIRSPGLGDTAMYLCATSQRLAGGNYEQYFGPGTRLTVT.

This clonotype was detected ten times or more. V and J are TRBV20-1 and TRBJ1-5; maybe TRBD1 (5 bases). V lost 5 bases and J lost 7, with 18 bases in between. The CDR3 has 14 amino acids. Germline lookup yields CDR1 DFQATT and CDR2 SNEGSKA (reference sequence). This CDR3 reads CSASPRGAEQPQHF. CDR3 coding DNA: TGCAGTGCTTCCCCCCGAGGGGCTGAACAGCCCCAGCATTTT.

This clonotype was picked up many times. The rearrangement uses TRBV7-3 and TRBJ2-3; no firm D call. The germline gives CDR1 SGHTA, CDR2 FQGTGA. Trimming removed 4 bases at V and 6 bases at J, with 11 bases between. The CDR3 extends over 13 amino acids. The CDR3, as DNA: TGTGCCAGCAGCTCAACGCTCTCGGATACGCAGTATTTT. It translates to CASSSTLSDTQYF. Based on the CDR3 plus reference TRBV7-3 and TRBJ2-3, the full variable domain is GAGVSQTPSNKVTEKGKYVELRCDPISGHTALYWYRQSLGQGPEFLIYFQGTGAADDSGLPNDRFFAVRPEGSVSTLKIQRTERGDSAVYLCASSSTLSDTQYFGPGTRLTVL.

There are many counts of this clonotype. The chain couples TRBV5-5 to TRBJ1-1; 9 bases line up with TRBD1. The trim removed 4 bases at V and 4 bases at J, leaving 8 bases unmatched. Per the germline V gene, CDR1 is SGHKS and CDR2 is YYEKEE (reference sequence). This CDR3 region has 15 residues. CDR3 in amino acids: CASSTPETGGTEAFF. In DNA form, the CDR3 reads TGTGCCAGCAGCACGCCGGAGACAGGGGGCACTGAAGCTTTCTTT. Full variable domain (remainder filled in from reference TRBV5-5 and TRBJ1-1): DAGVTQSPTHLIKTRGQQVTLRCSPISGHKSVSWYQQVLGQGPQFIFQYYEKEERGRGNFPDRFSARQFPNYSSELNVNALLLGDSALYLCASSTPETGGTEAFFGQGTRLTVV.

Of note for this clonotype: This may come from a read error, since a much larger clone is one base off. V is TRBV10-3 and J is TRBJ2-7, with D unclear. Per the germline V gene, CDR1 is ENHRY and CDR2 is SYGVKD. The CDR3 is 14 residues long. CDR3 bases: TGTGCCATCAGTGATTGGAGTGGAGTAGACGAGGAGTACTTC. It codes for CAISDWSGVDEEYF.

The genes are TRBV9 and TRBJ1-2, with D possibly TRBD1 on 6 matching bases. Trimming removed 0 bases from V and 4 bases from J, with 13 bases in between. Looked up from germline, CDR1 is SGDLS and CDR2 is YYNGEE. The CDR3 contains 15 residues. CDR3 in DNA: TGTGCCAGCAGCGTAGTAGGAGGGGGTGGCTATGGCTACACCTTC. Its translation: CASSVVGGGGYGYTF. Drawing the rest from reference TRBV9 and TRBJ1-2, the complete variable domain is DSGVTQTPKHLITATGQRVTLRCSPRSGDLSVYWYQQSLDQGLQFLIQYYNGEERAKGNILERFSAQQFPDLHSELNLSSLELGDSALYFCASSVVGGGGYGYTFGSGTRLTVV.

The chain recombines TRBV6-1 with TRBJ2-1; 7 nucleotides line up with TRBD2. The trim removed 3 bases at V and 2 bases at J, leaving 7 bases unmatched. The V gene's germline CDR1 is MNHNS and CDR2 SASEGT. This CDR3 has 16 amino acids. In nucleotides, the CDR3 is TGTGCCAGCAGTGACGTTTGGGAGGGCCCCTACAATGAGCAGTTCTTC. Amino acids: CASSDVWEGPYNEQFF.

This chain connects TRBV11-2 to TRBJ1-1; D remains ambiguous. V lost 3 bases and J lost 4, with 9 bases in between. The CDR3 extends over 13 amino acids. Germline V gives CDR1 SGHAT, CDR2 FQNNGV. DNA of the CDR3: TGTGCCAGCAGCTTCTTAGATCCCACTGAAGCTTTCTTT. This sequence encodes CASSFLDPTEAFF.